The 8 T cell receptor beta chains below come from one sample, sequenced in a study of cytomegalovirus exposure and HLA in healthy donors. The assay was immunoSEQ multiplex PCR, and TCRdb's table has in-frame clones only and misses some. The table includes hundreds of thousands of clones, roughly 87% detected once. The sequenced sample was PBMCs. These receptors came from a man in his late teens or twenties in good health and CMV-seropositive.

V usage is TRBV5-5 and J usage is TRBJ2-7; TRBD1 matches at 9 bases. There are 14 residues in the CDR3. The V segment lost 0 bases and the J segment 7 bases; nucleotides outside the gene matches: 5. CDR1 is SGHKS, CDR2 YYEKEE, per germline (reference sequence). The CDR3 DNA follows: TGTGCCAGCAGCTTGGGGACAGGGGAATGGGAGCAGTACTTC. Its protein product is CASSLGTGEWEQYF.

The chain carries TRBV4-2 and TRBJ2-1; 11 bases are a match to TRBD2. J gave up 9 bases and V 0 bases, and 7 bases lay outside the gene matches. This CDR3 comprises 16 residues. Germline V gives CDR1 LGHNA, CDR2 YNFKEQ. This CDR3 reads CASSQDRLAGKGEQFF. The CDR3 nucleotides are TGTGCCAGCAGCCAAGACCGACTAGCGGGAAAGGGTGAGCAGTTCTTC.

The chain links TRBV29-1 to TRBJ2-1; no clear D. CDR3 size: 14 residues. From germline, CDR1 is SQVTM and CDR2 ANQGSEA. Trimming left V 7 bases short and J 0 bases short, with 13 bases between. CDR3 bases: TGCAGCGGAAGACCTACCCACTCCTACAATGAGCAGTTCTTC. Protein sequence: CSGRPTHSYNEQFF.

This chain uses TRBV5-1 with TRBJ1-1; the D is unclear. Per germline, CDR1 SGHRS and CDR2 YFSETQ. V was cut by 1 base and J by 2 bases, with 9 bases left in between. The CDR3 is 14 residues long. CDR3 loop: CASSLMTPNTEAFF. DNA for the CDR3: TGCGCCAGCAGCTTGATGACACCTAACACTGAAGCTTTCTTT.

The rearrangement uses TRBV6-5 and TRBJ2-1; 12 positions agree with TRBD2. The CDR3 totals 16 residues. CDR1 and CDR2 from the germline V gene are MNHEY and SVGAGI. V was clipped by 3 bases and J by 10 bases; unmatched bases: 10. The CDR3 coding sequence is TGTGCCAGCAGTTATTTCCTAGCGGGAGGGCCCCGGGAGCAGTTCTTC. Its translation: CASSYFLAGGPREQFF.

The chain couples TRBV6-6 to TRBJ2-1, with TRBD2 identical over 10 bases. Looked up from germline, CDR1 is MNHNY and CDR2 is SVGAGI (reference sequence). The CDR3 totals 12 residues. V trimming: 10 bases; J trimming: 5 bases; junction bases outside the gene matches: 2. The CDR3 DNA is TGTGCCACTCTAGCGGGAGACAATGAGCAGTTCTTC. Amino acid sequence: CATLAGDNEQFF.

The J gene is TRBJ2-5, the V gene TRBV27; 12 bases are shared with TRBD1. This CDR3 is built from 18 residues. Germline lookup yields CDR1 MNHEY and CDR2 SMNVEV (reference sequence). V lost 3 bases, J lost 3 bases, and 11 bases stayed unmatched. The CDR3 sequence: CASSFLGQGAVVEETQYF. Here the CDR3 DNA reads TGTGCCAGCAGTTTTCTGGGACAGGGGGCAGTAGTTGAAGAGACCCAGTACTTC.

This sequence joins TRBV11-2 and TRBJ2-7; TRBD2 agrees at 7 bases. The junction had 5 bases not matched to a gene; V was cut back by 2 bases and J by 4 bases. The CDR3 sequence is 14 residues long. The germline V gene encodes CDR1 SGHAT and CDR2 FQNNGV. The CDR3 protein is CASSLRLAEYEQYF. The CDR3 DNA is TGTGCCAGCAGCTTAAGGCTAGCGGAATACGAGCAGTACTTC.